The entry that follows covers one T cell receptor beta chain sequence. V was cut by 1 base and J by 5 bases, with 10 bases left in between. CDR1 is MGHRA, CDR2 YSYEKL, per germline. CDR3 size: 14 residues. Profiled with immunoSEQ multiplex PCR; TCRdb holds only in-frame clones, not every one. The sample carries about 100,000 clones, about 92% recorded once. The entry originates in a study of T cell changes during pregnancy in multiple sclerosis. The genes are TRBV4-1 and TRBJ2-3, with D maybe TRBD2 (5 bases). This clonotype originated in a female donor with multiple sclerosis, enrolled in a pregnancy study. The sequencing here drew on peripheral blood, taken in the second trimester of pregnancy. The CDR3 sequence is CASSQVLGQDTQYF. The CDR3 nucleotides read TGCGCCAGCAGCCAAGTACTAGGTCAAGATACGCAGTATTTT.